Listed below are T cell receptor beta chains from one sample, sequenced in a study of PD-1 blockade in mismatch repair-deficient tumors. The repertoire was sequenced with immunoSEQ multiplex PCR; TCRdb's copy has only in-frame clones and lacks some. The table has about 68,000 clones, approximately 82% seen once. The sample in question was peripheral blood, obtained 2 weeks after starting pembrolizumab. The receptors shown here come from an adult with mismatch repair-deficient cancer. Each CDR3 is given with its conserved first and last residue. The order of the fields is J gene, V gene, CDR3 protein.

j_call: TRBJ2-2; v_call: TRBV29-1; cdr3_aa: CSVNRGQGGELFF
j_call: TRBJ1-1; v_call: TRBV30; cdr3_aa: CAWRGHANTEAFF
j_call: TRBJ2-5; v_call: TRBV5-6; cdr3_aa: CASSLRTTGGGQETQYF
j_call: TRBJ2-1; v_call: TRBV10-3; cdr3_aa: CAVHSGRALNEQFF
j_call: TRBJ2-1; v_call: TRBV5-4; cdr3_aa: CASSPQGGGPPNEQFF
j_call: TRBJ1-2; v_call: TRBV7-8; cdr3_aa: CASSADVQYGYTF
j_call: TRBJ2-3; v_call: TRBV14; cdr3_aa: CASSQERGPDTQYF
j_call: TRBJ2-1; v_call: TRBV29-1; cdr3_aa: CSGTGQGRNEQFF
j_call: TRBJ1-1; v_call: TRBV11-2; cdr3_aa: CASSSLGFF
j_call: TRBJ1-1; v_call: TRBV12-5; cdr3_aa: CASGKSNTEAFF
j_call: TRBJ1-2; v_call: TRBV11-2; cdr3_aa: CASSLNGYGYTF
j_call: TRBJ2-3; v_call: TRBV12-5; cdr3_aa: CASGLVLGRSTDTQYF
j_call: TRBJ2-3; v_call: TRBV19; cdr3_aa: CASAEGGGTDTQYF
j_call: TRBJ1-2; v_call: TRBV19; cdr3_aa: CASTPEGGGGPGYTF
j_call: TRBJ2-1; v_call: TRBV15; cdr3_aa: CATSRDRTGGYNEQFF